This T cell receptor beta chain was sequenced during a study of CD8+ T cells in alopecia areata. Study-wide context: Patients received oral tofacitinib, 5 to 10 mg twice daily, for moderate-to-severe alopecia areata. Whole-study results and caveats: Sequencing of scalp tissue also captures the resident alphabeta T cells of normal skin. Compared with normal scalp, lesional scalp had higher clonality and more expanded CD8+ clones.

Sample treatment: oral pan-JAK inhibitor, 5-10 mg twice daily. Samples from alopecia areata patients were lesional scalp punch biopsies and peripheral blood. Points on this clone: The antigen remains undetermined.

Per the germline V gene, CDR1 is LGHNA and CDR2 is YSLEER. Trimming stripped 4 bases from V and 9 bases from J, with 10 bases between. The CDR3 consists of 11 residues. RNA was isolated and reverse transcribed to cDNA, the sequencing template. Method: immunoSEQ multiplex PCR; TCRdb's copy keeps in-frame clones and lacks some. The data hold about 250,000 clones, with around 64% observed a single time. The TCR was taken from a human donor with alopecia areata. This specimen consisted of CD4+ T cells sorted from blood, obtained at approximately week 52, from a patient treated with tofacitinib. The chain is built from TRBV4-3 and TRBJ2-7; D is undetermined. Here the CDR3 DNA reads TGCGCCAGCAGCCCTAGGTCGTTGCAGTACTTC. It yields the protein CASSPRSLQYF.